This TCR beta chain appears in the sequencing data of a study of blood T cell repertoires in COVID-19. On the study more broadly: Material from acute and convalescent COVID-19 was sourced from the United States, Italy and Spain.

Some clones are missing from TCRdb's copy, which holds only in-frame ones; the method was immunoSEQ multiplex PCR. The data show 170,000 or so clones, around 89% seen once. CDR1 SGDLS and CDR2 YYNGEE come from the germline V gene. This CDR3 has 16 amino acids. V lost 0 bases to trimming and J lost 4 bases, with 16 bases between them. The sequenced material came from peripheral blood. The rearrangement uses TRBV9 and TRBJ1-2; D possibly corresponds to TRBD1 (6 bases). The receptor comes from a man between 18 and 29 years old who had recovered from COVID-19. The CDR3: CASSVAPTGGRYGYTF. CDR3 DNA: TGTGCCAGCAGCGTAGCCCCGACGGGGGGGCGCTATGGCTACACCTTC.